A single sample gave rise to the 9 T cell receptor beta chains below, sequenced in a study of T-cell reconstitution after alpha-beta-depleted transplantation in children. A TCRbeta library incorporating unique molecular identifiers was prepared. TCRdb ran MiXCR on the PCR reads and lists one entry per CDR3 protein. Of about 900,000 distinct CDR3 sequences listed, 25% to 35% are singletons. This specimen was PBMCs, mostly from graft donor cells, taken 360 days after TCRalphabeta/CD19-depleted stem cell transplant. Receptor source: a boy in the first two years of life who had a stem cell transplant for SCID, so the T cells may come from the graft donor.

This clonotype was detected many times. V gene TRBV4-1 combines with J gene TRBJ2-3; D gene ambiguous. Germline CDR1 MGHRA, CDR2 YSYEKL. The CDR3 loop spans 15 amino acids. The V and J ends lost 0 bases and 7 bases respectively, with 14 bases between them. CDR3 protein: CASSQERMLANTQYF. Here the CDR3 DNA reads TGCGCCAGCAGCCAAGAACGGATGCTCGCAAATACGCAGTATTTT.

This sequence joins TRBV24-1 and TRBJ2-1, with TRBD2 matching over 12 bases. CDR3 size: 16 residues. V was pared by 4 bases and J by 8 bases, with 8 bases of the junction left unmatched. Per germline, CDR1 KGHDR and CDR2 SFDVKD. Here the CDR3 DNA reads TGTGCCACCAGTGAGCGTCTAGCGGGGGGGCCGGATGAGCAGTTCTTC. It translates to CATSERLAGGPDEQFF.

This clonotype was picked up a small number of times. This sequence joins TRBV5-6 and TRBJ1-2; no firm D call. V was shortened by 3 bases and J by 8 bases, with 14 bases between the two germline ends. CDR1 SGHDT and CDR2 YYEEEE come from the germline V gene. This CDR3 comprises 13 residues. CDR3 DNA sequence: TGTGCCAGCAGCTCTCCATATCTGGGCGGCTACACCTTC. This encodes CASSSPYLGGYTF.

V gene TRBV29-1 combines with J gene TRBJ1-1, with a weak D call TRBD1 (6 bases). This CDR3 has 13 residues. Germline lookup yields CDR1 SQVTM and CDR2 ANQGSEA. V gave up 5 bases and J gave up 1 base, with 11 bases separating them. The CDR3 DNA follows: TGCAGCGTTTACAGGGTTCAGAACACTGAAGCTTTCTTT. Translation gives CSVYRVQNTEAFF. The full variable domain, with the rest looked up from reference TRBV29-1 and TRBJ1-1, is SAVISQKPSRDICQRGTSLTIQCQVDSQVTMMFWYRQQPGQSLTLIATANQGSEATYESGFVIDKFPISRPNLTFSTLTVSNMSPEDSSIYLCSVYRVQNTEAFFGQGTRLTVV.

The CDR3 region has the DNA TGTGCCAGCAGTCCCTCTCTGCTAGCGGGGGCTGACAATGAGCAGTTCTTC. It specifies CASSPSLLAGADNEQFF. The V call is TRBV12-3 or TRBV12-4, the J call TRBJ2-1; 10 bases map to TRBD2. With V trimmed by 5 bases and J by 5 bases, 12 bases remained unmatched. This CDR3 contains 17 residues.

This clonotype occurred a few times. The chain recombines TRBV28 with TRBJ1-2; no clear D. V gave up 6 bases and J gave up 8 bases, with 10 bases separating them. Germline CDR1 MDHEN, CDR2 SYDVKM. The CDR3 is 11 amino acids. CDR3 DNA: TGTGCCAGCAGGGTGGCCTTCGGCTACACCTTC. It specifies CASRVAFGYTF.

This clonotype was recorded once. The gene calls are TRBV12-3 or TRBV12-4 and TRBJ1-5, with D possibly being TRBD1 (5 bases). CDR3 length: 16 residues. The V and J ends lost 3 bases and 2 bases respectively, with 14 bases between them. The DNA for the CDR3 is TGTGCCAGCAGTTTTCGTCGAGGGGTGGGCAATCAGCCCCAGCATTTT. This translates into CASSFRRGVGNQPQHF.

The chain combines TRBV14 with TRBJ2-3; D call uncertain. The length of the CDR3 is 11 residues. Germline CDR1 and CDR2: SGHDN and FVKESK. Trimming stripped 7 bases from V and 5 bases from J, with 7 bases between. Here the CDR3 reads CASIKEDTQYF. The CDR3 coding sequence is TGTGCCAGCATTAAGGAAGATACGCAGTATTTT.

This clonotype has a handful of counts. This chain links TRBV15 with TRBJ2-1; D gene unclear. CDR1 is LNHNV and CDR2 is YYDKDF in the germline V gene (reference sequence). This CDR3 contains 15 residues. V was pared by 1 base and J by 6 bases, with 13 bases between. The CDR3 here is CATSRAHGVGNEQFF. Here the CDR3 DNA reads TGTGCCACCAGCAGAGCACATGGGGTAGGCAATGAGCAGTTCTTC.